Below are 18 T cell receptor beta chains sequenced from a single sample in a study of blood T cell repertoires in COVID-19. Repertoires were generated with immunoSEQ multiplex PCR, while TCRdb's copy carries only in-frame clones and drops some. The sample carries about 250,000 clones, about 85% recorded once. Specimen: peripheral blood. These receptors all stem from a man in his late teens or twenties with active or convalescent COVID-19.

The chain carries TRBV6-2 or TRBV6-3 and TRBJ2-1, with D hard to call. This CDR3 spans 14 amino acids. The V end was cut by 2 bases, the J end by 1 base, with 6 bases between. In germline, CDR1 is MNHEY, CDR2 SVGEGT. CDR3 residues: CASSYGVSYNEQFF. The CDR3 DNA is TGTGCCAGCAGTTACGGAGTGTCCTACAATGAGCAGTTCTTC.

This clone was observed a single time. The chain is built from TRBV5-6 and TRBJ2-1; TRBD2 agrees at 14 bases. The CDR3 is made up of 18 amino acids. Per the germline V gene, CDR1 is SGHDT and CDR2 is YYEEEE. Trimming cost V 2 bases and J 1 base; bases outside gene matches: 5. The chain's CDR3 is CASSFRLAGGQSYNEQFF. CDR3 sequence (DNA): TGTGCCAGCAGCTTTCGACTAGCGGGGGGGCAGTCCTACAATGAGCAGTTCTTC.

The chain recombines TRBV11-2 with TRBJ2-7, with 9 positions matching TRBD1. CDR1 is SGHAT and CDR2 is FQNNGV in the germline V gene. The CDR3 covers 15 residues. With 0 bases clipped from V and 3 bases from J, the junction kept 3 bases outside the gene matches. CDR3 loop: CASSLDGTGFYEQYF. For the CDR3, the DNA is TGTGCCAGCAGCTTAGACGGGACAGGGTTCTACGAGCAGTACTTC.

This clone was recorded only once. The V call is TRBV5-5, the J call TRBJ2-1; D is unresolved. This CDR3 contains 12 residues. Trimming left V 7 bases short and J 4 bases short, with 9 bases between. Germline CDR1 SGHKS, CDR2 YYEKEE (reference sequence). Written as DNA, the CDR3 is TGTGCCAGCGGCGACTTGTACAATGAGCAGTTCTTC. Translation: CASGDLYNEQFF.

The V gene is TRBV28, the J gene TRBJ1-1, with 9 bases that match TRBD1. The length of the CDR3 is 15 residues. The J segment lost 3 bases and the V segment lost 7 bases, leaving 9 bases of the junction unmatched. Germline V CDR1 and CDR2: MDHEN, SYDVKM. The CDR3 loop reads CASNWWDRVYTEAFF. As DNA, the CDR3 is TGTGCCAGCAATTGGTGGGACAGGGTGTACACTGAAGCTTTCTTT.

The V and J genes are TRBV12-2 and TRBJ1-2; the table gives TRBD1 as D, unverified against the DNA. TRBV12-2 is termed a pseudogene. CDR3 length: 12 amino acids. The CDR3 DNA reads TGCGAAGGGGACAGGGTAGACTATGGCTACACCTTC. It specifies CEGDRVDYGYTF.

The CDR3 DNA reads as TGTGCCACCAGTGACGGACAGGGCCGGGACTACACCTTC. Translation gives CATSDGQGRDYTF. V gene TRBV24-1 combines with J gene TRBJ1-2; 8 bases are a match to TRBD1. CDR1 is KGHDR and CDR2 is SFDVKD in the germline V gene. The ends lost 4 bases at V and 10 bases at J; junction bases unmatched: 7. The CDR3 length is 13 residues.

The rearrangement uses TRBV7-3 and TRBJ2-1, with TRBD2 matching over 11 bases. This CDR3 comprises 15 residues. Trimming cost V 1 base and J 12 bases; bases outside gene matches: 8. Germline lookup yields CDR1 SGHTA and CDR2 FQGTGA. The CDR3 bases are TGTGCCAGCAGCTTAATGGCACTAGCGGGGGAGGGGCAGTTCTTC. The encoded protein is CASSLMALAGEGQFF.

This rearrangement joins TRBV7-3 to TRBJ1-1, with a possible D match to TRBD1 (6 bases). With 2 bases removed from V and 5 bases from J, the gap between germline ends came to 15 bases. The germline V gene encodes CDR1 SGHTA and CDR2 FQGTGA. The CDR3 sequence is 15 residues long. The CDR3 is CASSLDLGAPTEAFF. The CDR3 DNA is TGTGCCAGCAGCTTAGATCTGGGGGCGCCGACTGAAGCTTTCTTT.

J is TRBJ2-3 and V is TRBV7-2; unclear D gene. In germline, CDR1 is SGHTA, CDR2 FQGNSA. CDR3 length: 14 residues. V dropped 5 bases and J dropped 6 bases, with 15 bases sitting between them. In DNA, the CDR3 is TGTGCCAGCAGCCCAGGTGTGGTGGGCGATACGCAGTATTTT. Residues: CASSPGVVGDTQYF.

This chain uses TRBV30 with TRBJ1-1; 9 bases align to TRBD1. This CDR3 comprises 13 residues. V shed 5 bases, J shed 2 bases, and the junction held 3 bases outside the gene matches. CDR1 and CDR2 (germline): GTSNPN, SVGIG (reference sequence). CDR3 in DNA: TGTGCCTGGGCGGGACAGGGAAACACTGAAGCTTTCTTT. Its protein product is CAWAGQGNTEAFF.

The chain uses TRBV3-1 (or the pseudogene TRBV3-2) and TRBJ2-5, with 10 bases aligning to TRBD2. Germline assignment: CDR1 LGHDT and CDR2 YNNKEL (reference sequence). V was pared by 5 bases and J by 4 bases, with 4 bases of the junction left unmatched. The CDR3 contains 14 residues. CDR3 sequence: CASSTLAGVETQYF. CDR3 coding DNA: TGTGCCAGCAGCACTCTAGCGGGGGTAGAGACCCAGTACTTC.

The chain is built from TRBV19 and TRBJ2-1, with 8 nucleotides matching TRBD2. In germline, CDR1 is LNHDA, CDR2 SQIVND (reference sequence). The CDR3 runs to 13 residues. The V and J ends lost 5 bases and 10 bases, in that order; junction bases with no gene match: 7. The CDR3 spells CASSLREGSEQFF. Written as DNA, the CDR3 is TGTGCCAGTAGTCTACGGGAGGGTAGCGAGCAGTTCTTC.

This chain links TRBV5-1 with TRBJ2-6; TRBD2 matches at 12 bases. The V segment lost 4 bases and the J segment 0 bases; nucleotides outside the gene matches: 8. The CDR3 contains 19 residues. Germline V CDR1 and CDR2: SGHRS, YFSETQ. The CDR3 spells CASSPGLAGSVSGANVLTF. CDR3 sequence (DNA): TGCGCCAGCAGCCCCGGACTAGCGGGAAGTGTCTCTGGGGCCAACGTCCTGACTTTC.

The V gene is TRBV4-3, the J gene TRBJ1-6, with 7 bases matching TRBD1. The germline V gene encodes CDR1 LGHNA and CDR2 YSLEER. The CDR3 is 18 residues long. With V trimmed by 0 bases and J by 5 bases, 10 bases remained unmatched. The CDR3 sequence is CASSQERQGVRNNSPLHF. CDR3 nucleotides: TGCGCCAGCAGCCAAGAAAGGCAGGGGGTCCGTAATAATTCACCCCTCCACTTT.

The chain links TRBV28 to TRBJ2-3; 10 nucleotides align to TRBD2. CDR1 and CDR2 (germline): MDHEN, SYDVKM. The CDR3 extends over 19 amino acids. The trim removed 5 bases at V and 0 bases at J, leaving 14 bases unmatched. The CDR3 protein is CASSGLAGAVRPSTDTQYF. The DNA for the CDR3 is TGTGCCAGCAGTGGCCTAGCGGGAGCGGTAAGGCCTAGCACAGATACGCAGTATTTT.

This clone was found once. The CDR3 sequence is CASSQTGLAGAYEQYF. CDR3 DNA sequence: TGCGCCAGCAGCCAAACGGGACTAGCGGGAGCCTACGAGCAGTACTTC. This chain joins TRBV4-3 and TRBJ2-7, with 14 bases that match TRBD2. V shed 2 bases, J shed 2 bases, and the junction held 2 bases outside the gene matches. Germline assignment: CDR1 LGHNA and CDR2 YSLEER. CDR3 length: 16 amino acids.

This chain links TRBV28 with TRBJ1-5, with 9 bases that match TRBD1. Trimming removed 5 bases from V and 0 bases from J; junction bases left unmatched: 8. CDR1 MDHEN and CDR2 SYDVKM come from the germline V gene. This CDR3 is built from 17 residues. This CDR3 is CASSPGQGEYSNQPQHF. DNA for the CDR3: TGTGCCAGCAGTCCGGGACAGGGCGAGTATAGCAATCAGCCCCAGCATTTT.